The 30 T cell receptor beta chains reported below all come from one sample, sequenced in a study of Tregs in tolerant kidney transplant recipients. What these receptors recognize is not known. Sequenced by immunoSEQ multiplex PCR; TCRdb stores in-frame clones only, minus some. This repertoire shows under 20,000 clones, roughly 50% found once; its top ten account for 2.5% to 4%. CFSE-labeled recipient PBMCs were cultured approximately 6 days with irradiated graft donor PBMCs, then FACS-sorted. The source was CD4+ T cells from blood cultured with allogeneic cells, collected before the transplant. The source is a human patient who received a combined kidney and bone marrow transplant.

The chain carries TRBV7-2 and TRBJ2-7, with 13 nucleotides matching TRBD2. Unmatched junction bases numbered 4, after V lost 1 base and J lost 4 bases. CDR1 is SGHTA, CDR2 FQGNSA, per germline. The CDR3 is made up of 16 amino acids. CDR3 amino acids: CASSLDWTSGSYEQYF. Here the CDR3 DNA reads TGTGCCAGCAGCTTAGACTGGACTAGCGGGAGTTACGAGCAGTACTTC.

The chain uses TRBV11-2 and TRBJ1-2; 7 bases are shared with TRBD1. With 1 base clipped from V and 5 bases from J, the junction kept 4 bases outside the gene matches. This CDR3 is 14 amino acids long. Looked up from germline, CDR1 is SGHAT and CDR2 is FQNNGV. CDR3 DNA sequence: TGTGCCAGCAGCTTAGCGAGACAGGGTTATGGCTACACCTTC. It specifies CASSLARQGYGYTF.

This sequence joins TRBV7-2 and TRBJ1-2; 7 bases are shared with TRBD1. Germline lookup yields CDR1 SGHTA and CDR2 FQGNSA. V dropped 3 bases and J dropped 1; count of bases not matched to a gene: 5. The CDR3 covers 15 residues. The CDR3 spells CASSLRRDSNYGYTF. As DNA, the CDR3 is TGTGCCAGCAGCTTGCGCCGGGACAGTAACTATGGCTACACCTTC.

CDR3 amino acids: CASSLGRGEQYF. For the CDR3, the DNA is TGTGCCAGCAGCTTAGGCCGGGGCGAGCAGTACTTC. The chain is built from TRBV11-2 and TRBJ2-7; possible D gene TRBD2, 5 bases. The CDR3 length is 12 residues. Germline V gives CDR1 SGHAT, CDR2 FQNNGV. V lost 1 base and J 6 bases, leaving 7 bases between the germline ends.

V and J are TRBV6-6 and TRBJ2-3; the D is unclear. The germline gives CDR1 MNHNY, CDR2 SVGAGI (reference sequence). CDR3 length equals 12 residues. Between the trimmed V and J ends, which lost 5 bases and 6 bases, there was a span of 9 bases. CDR3 sequence: CASSLWADTQYF. CDR3 nucleotide sequence: TGTGCCAGCAGTCTATGGGCGGATACGCAGTATTTT.

This chain uses TRBV6-5 with TRBJ2-1; D unresolved. Trimming stripped 4 bases from V and 16 bases from J, with 20 bases between. This CDR3 is built from 13 residues. Germline CDR1 reads MNHEY; CDR2 reads SVGAGI. CDR3 sequence: CASSSSVTPFRFF. The CDR3 nucleotides read TGTGCCAGCAGTTCTTCCGTGACTCCTTTTCGATTCTTC.

The chain joins TRBV7-2 to TRBJ1-5; a weak D match, TRBD1 (5 bases). This CDR3 is 15 amino acids long. The V end was cut by 3 bases, the J end by 0 bases, with 9 bases between. The V gene's germline CDR1 is SGHTA and CDR2 FQGNSA. CDR3 amino acids: CASSFLDNSNQPQHF. CDR3 in DNA: TGTGCCAGCAGCTTCTTGGACAATAGCAATCAGCCCCAGCATTTT.

V and J are TRBV5-4 and TRBJ1-2, with D possibly being TRBD1 (6 bases). Trimming shortened V by 2 bases and J by 8 bases, and 19 bases separated the two germline ends. The germline gives CDR1 SGHNT, CDR2 YYREEE (reference sequence). This CDR3 contains 15 residues. This chain's CDR3 is CASSFAQGRWPGYTF. In DNA form, the CDR3 reads TGTGCCAGCAGCTTCGCGCAGGGGCGGTGGCCCGGCTACACCTTC.

The chain couples TRBV11-3 to TRBJ1-2; TRBD1 aligns across 9 bases. Germline CDR1 SGHNT, CDR2 YENEEA. V lost 3 bases and J lost 7; bases outside the gene matches: 6. CDR3 length: 14 amino acids. The DNA for the CDR3 is TGTGCCAGCAGCTTGCGACAGGGGGTGGCTGGCTACACCTTC. It specifies CASSLRQGVAGYTF.

This sequence joins TRBV18 and TRBJ2-2; a possible D gene is TRBD1 (6 bases). V was cut by 3 bases and J by 7 bases, with 18 bases left in between. Germline V gene sequence: CDR1 KGHSH, CDR2 LQKENI. This CDR3 contains 16 residues. Here the CDR3 DNA reads TGTGCCAGCTCACCGAGACAGGTTCGAATTGACGGGGAGCTGTTTTTT. Translation gives CASSPRQVRIDGELFF.

This rearrangement joins TRBV10-3 to TRBJ2-6; D unclear. The germline V and J ends were trimmed by 0 bases and 1 base, with 4 bases remaining between them. CDR3 length: 15 residues. Germline lookup yields CDR1 ENHRY and CDR2 SYGVKD. CDR3 loop: CAISESLSGANVLTF. The CDR3 DNA reads TGTGCCATCAGTGAGTCCTTGTCTGGGGCCAACGTCCTGACTTTC.

The chain has TRBV27 and TRBJ1-2, with a tentative D call TRBD1 (5 bases). CDR1 MNHEY and CDR2 SMNVEV come from the germline V gene (reference sequence). This CDR3 contains 13 residues. With 5 bases removed from V and 5 bases from J, the gap between germline ends came to 12 bases. Written as DNA, the CDR3 is TGTGCCAGCAGTCCCGCGGGGGGGTATGGCTACACCTTC. It encodes CASSPAGGYGYTF.

CDR3 residues: CASSFEGASNQPQHF. The CDR3 bases are TGTGCCAGCAGCTTTGAGGGGGCTAGCAATCAGCCCCAGCATTTT. V is TRBV7-2 and J is TRBJ1-5; 7 bases match TRBD1. With V trimmed by 3 bases and J by 0 bases, 2 bases remained unmatched. CDR3 size: 15 residues. Germline V gene lookup returns CDR1 SGHTA and CDR2 FQGNSA.

This CDR3 is CASSPPGGWPSGYSYEQYF. The CDR3 DNA follows: TGTGCCAGCAGCCCTCCCGGGGGGTGGCCTAGCGGTTACTCCTACGAGCAGTACTTC. This chain joins TRBV5-8 and TRBJ2-7, with TRBD2 identical over 7 bases. The CDR3 has 19 residues. Germline CDR1 SGHTS, CDR2 YDEGEE. V shed 4 bases, J shed 0 bases, and the junction held 19 bases outside the gene matches.

The chain recombines TRBV7-3 with TRBJ1-1; D is perhaps TRBD1 (6 bases). The CDR3 extends over 15 amino acids. Trimming stripped 2 bases from V and 3 bases from J, with 13 bases between. Germline V gives CDR1 SGHTA, CDR2 FQGTGA. CDR3 protein: CASSLEVGGHTEAFF. CDR3 nucleotide sequence: TGTGCCAGCAGCTTAGAAGTAGGGGGTCACACTGAAGCTTTCTTT.

This clone has only a few counts. The gene calls are TRBV6-5 and TRBJ2-3, with D maybe TRBD2 (5 bases). The V end lost 10 bases, the J end lost 2 bases, and 10 bases lay between the germline ends. The CDR3 covers 12 residues. The germline gives CDR1 MNHEY, CDR2 SVGAGI. CDR3 nucleotides: TGTGCCACCCAAGCGGACACAGATACGCAGTATTTT. Amino acid sequence: CATQADTDTQYF.

In its sample, this clone was seen once. V gene TRBV7-2 combines with J gene TRBJ2-7, with 9 bases identical to TRBD2. The CDR3 extends over 13 amino acids. Per the germline V gene, CDR1 is SGHTA and CDR2 is FQGNSA. Trimming removed 5 bases from V and 3 bases from J; junction bases left unmatched: 2. This CDR3 is CASSGSGGYEQYF. The CDR3 DNA follows: TGTGCCAGCAGCGGTAGCGGGGGCTACGAGCAGTACTTC. Complete variable domain (other parts from reference TRBV7-2 and TRBJ2-7): GAGVSQSPSNKVTEKGKDVELRCDPISGHTALYWYRQSLGQGLEFLIYFQGNSAPDKSGLPSDRFSAERTGGSVSTLTIQRTQQEDSAVYLCASSGSGGYEQYFGPGTRLTVT.

This clone was detected a few times. The chain employs TRBV30 and TRBJ2-5, with 8 bases identical to TRBD1. CDR1 and CDR2 (germline): GTSNPN, SVGIG (reference sequence). With 2 bases clipped from V and 5 bases from J, the junction kept 10 bases outside the gene matches. This CDR3 contains 15 residues. The CDR3 bases are TGTGCCTGGAGTCCTCGGGCAGGGGGCACGGAGACCCAGTACTTC. Protein product: CAWSPRAGGTETQYF.

V and J are TRBV7-8 and TRBJ2-2; a weak D match, TRBD2 (5 bases). V was clipped by 3 bases and J by 8 bases, with 16 bases between them. Germline loops: CDR1 SGHVS, CDR2 FQNEAQ. The CDR3 covers 15 residues. The CDR3 bases are TGTGCCAGCAGCTTCGCGGGCATGGGTGTGGGGGAGCTGTTTTTT. This gives the protein CASSFAGMGVGELFF.

The rearrangement links TRBV29-1 to TRBJ2-3; 8 nucleotides align to TRBD2. The CDR3 has 14 residues. Trimming cost V 4 bases and J 4 bases; bases outside gene matches: 7. CDR1 and CDR2 (germline): SQVTM, ANQGSEA. The CDR3 here is CSVAVSGVSDTQYF. CDR3 coding DNA: TGCAGCGTTGCTGTTAGCGGGGTTTCAGATACGCAGTATTTT.

The J gene is TRBJ2-7, the V gene TRBV10-3; 7 nucleotides line up with TRBD2. This CDR3 has 12 amino acids. Germline V CDR1 and CDR2: ENHRY, SYGVKD. Trimming cost V 5 bases and J 6 bases; bases outside gene matches: 4. The CDR3 DNA sequence: TGTGCCATCAGTTCGACTAGCTTCGAGCAGTACTTC. This codes for CAISSTSFEQYF.

This clone has a handful of counts. The chain is built from TRBV6-1 and TRBJ2-7; 7 nucleotides agree with TRBD1. Germline lookup yields CDR1 MNHNS and CDR2 SASEGT. The CDR3 consists of 14 residues. V lost 0 bases, J lost 2 bases, and 1 base stayed unmatched. CDR3 DNA sequence: TGTGCCAGCAGTGAAGCGCAGGGGGCCTACGAGCAGTACTTC. It translates to CASSEAQGAYEQYF.

This clone was observed a handful of times. The V call is TRBV7-2, the J call TRBJ2-7, with TRBD1 identical over 7 bases. The trim removed 4 bases at V and 2 bases at J, leaving 2 bases unmatched. Germline V gene sequence: CDR1 SGHTA, CDR2 FQGNSA. This CDR3 is 13 amino acids long. DNA of the CDR3: TGTGCCAGCAGCTCTACAGGGGCCTACGAGCAGTACTTC. It is translated as CASSSTGAYEQYF.

The rearrangement uses TRBV15 and TRBJ2-3, with 8 nucleotides matching TRBD1. CDR1 is LNHNV, CDR2 YYDKDF, per germline (reference sequence). The V segment lost 2 bases and the J segment 2 bases; nucleotides outside the gene matches: 6. CDR3 size: 16 residues. The DNA of the CDR3 is TGTGCCACCAGCAGACCCCCGGGACAGGACACAGATACGCAGTATTTT. It yields the protein CATSRPPGQDTDTQYF.

V gene TRBV19 combines with J gene TRBJ2-1; TRBD2 agrees at 11 bases. V gave up 6 bases and J gave up 4 bases; unmatched junction bases: 2. CDR1 is LNHDA, CDR2 SQIVND, per germline (reference sequence). This CDR3 comprises 14 residues. The DNA for the CDR3 is TGTGCCAGTAGAAGACTAGCGGGGTACAATGAGCAGTTCTTC. This gives the protein CASRRLAGYNEQFF.

This chain uses TRBV23-1 with TRBJ1-2; D call uncertain. TRBV23-1 falls under the ORF class, with uncertain function. V was cut by 0 bases and J by 4 bases, with 15 bases left in between. The CDR3 length is 16 residues. For the CDR3, the DNA is TGCGCCAGCAGTCAATCTTGGCTGGGGAGAATCTATGGCTACACCTTC. Its translation is CASSQSWLGRIYGYTF.

The chain recombines TRBV7-6 with TRBJ2-7, with D maybe TRBD2 (5 bases). V lost 5 bases and J lost 7, with 9 bases in between. CDR1 is SGHVS, CDR2 FNYEAQ, per germline. The CDR3 loop spans 11 amino acids. CDR3: CASSARGEQYF. CDR3 nucleotide sequence: TGTGCCAGCAGCGCCCGGGGAGAGCAGTACTTC.

Only a few counts were recorded for this clone. The genes are TRBV30 and TRBJ2-3; the D gene is possibly TRBD1 (5 bases). Trimming shortened V by 4 bases and J by 2 bases, and 10 bases separated the two germline ends. Germline CDR1 reads GTSNPN; CDR2 reads SVGIG (reference sequence). This CDR3 comprises 13 residues. The CDR3 loop is CAWKGVLTDTQYF. The CDR3, as DNA: TGTGCCTGGAAAGGGGTCCTCACAGATACGCAGTATTTT.

V is TRBV7-2 and J is TRBJ2-3, with TRBD1 as a possible D gene (6 bases). V was cut by 2 bases and J by 1 base, with 10 bases left in between. There are 15 residues in the CDR3. Germline V lookup: CDR1 SGHTA, CDR2 FQGNSA. The CDR3 sequence is CASSLTGLGTDTQYF. DNA for the CDR3: TGTGCCAGCAGCTTAACAGGGCTCGGCACAGATACGCAGTATTTT. Full variable domain (rest looked up from reference TRBV7-2 and TRBJ2-3): GAGVSQSPSNKVTEKGKDVELRCDPISGHTALYWYRQSLGQGLEFLIYFQGNSAPDKSGLPSDRFSAERTGGSVSTLTIQRTQQEDSAVYLCASSLTGLGTDTQYFGPGTRLTVL.

The V and J genes are TRBV12-5 and TRBJ1-2, with 7 nucleotides matching TRBD1. V dropped 5 bases and J dropped 4; count of bases not matched to a gene: 16. Germline CDR1 and CDR2: LGHNT and FRNRAP. The CDR3 has 17 residues. The CDR3 DNA follows: TGTGCTAGTGGTCTACTCCAATCCCGGGACAGAGTCTATGGCTACACCTTC. Protein product: CASGLLQSRDRVYGYTF.